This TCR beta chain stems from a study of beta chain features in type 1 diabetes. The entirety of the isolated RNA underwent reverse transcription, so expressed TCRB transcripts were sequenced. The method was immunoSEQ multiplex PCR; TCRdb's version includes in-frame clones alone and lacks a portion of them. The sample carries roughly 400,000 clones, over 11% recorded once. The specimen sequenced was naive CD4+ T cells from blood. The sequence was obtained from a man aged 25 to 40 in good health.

DNA for the CDR3: TGTGCCAGCAGTAGGGACACCAACTATGGCTACACCTTC. Translating gives CASSRDTNYGYTF. This chain connects TRBV27 to TRBJ1-2, with D possibly being TRBD1 (6 bases). The CDR3 runs 13 residues. Germline assignment: CDR1 MNHEY and CDR2 SMNVEV (reference sequence). V was cut by 5 bases and J by 2 bases, with 9 bases left in between.